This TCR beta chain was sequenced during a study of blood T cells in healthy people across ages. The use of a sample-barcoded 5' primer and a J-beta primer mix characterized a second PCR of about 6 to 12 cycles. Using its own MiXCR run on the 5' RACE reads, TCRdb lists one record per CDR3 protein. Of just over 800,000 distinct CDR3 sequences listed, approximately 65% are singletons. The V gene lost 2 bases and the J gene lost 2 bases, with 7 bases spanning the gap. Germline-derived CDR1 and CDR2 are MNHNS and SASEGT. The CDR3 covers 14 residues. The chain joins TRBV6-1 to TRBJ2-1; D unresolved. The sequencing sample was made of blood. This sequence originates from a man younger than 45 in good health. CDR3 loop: CASSEFGTYNEQFF. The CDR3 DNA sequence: TGTGCCAGCAGTGAATTTGGAACCTACAATGAGCAGTTCTTC.